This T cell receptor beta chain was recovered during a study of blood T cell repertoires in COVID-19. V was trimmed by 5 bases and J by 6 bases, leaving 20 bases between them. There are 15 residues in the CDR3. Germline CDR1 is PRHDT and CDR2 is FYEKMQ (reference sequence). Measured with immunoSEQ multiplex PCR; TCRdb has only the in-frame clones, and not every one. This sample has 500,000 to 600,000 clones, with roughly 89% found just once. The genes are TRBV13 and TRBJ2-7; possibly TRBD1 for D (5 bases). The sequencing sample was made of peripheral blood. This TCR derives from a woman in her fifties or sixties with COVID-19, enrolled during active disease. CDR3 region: CASSLGGRERREQYF. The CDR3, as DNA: TGTGCCAGCAGCCTCGGCGGCAGGGAACGGCGCGAGCAGTACTTC. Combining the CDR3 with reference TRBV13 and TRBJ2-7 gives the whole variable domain AAGVIQSPRHLIKEKRETATLKCYPIPRHDTVYWYQQGPGQDPQFLISFYEKMQSDKGSIPDRFSAQQFSDYHSELNMSSLELGDSALYFCASSLGGRERREQYFGPGTRLTVT.